The 8 T cell receptor beta chains given below trace back to one sample, sequenced in a study of shared clonotypes between healthy human individuals (dated by TCRdb to 2018 to 2020). CD8 naive samples were obtained by positive selection for CCR7 among CD45RO-negative cells, yielding a CD45RA+CCR7+ population from which TemRA cells were excluded. The library was prepared using the immunoSEQ multiplex PCR assay. TCRdb retrieved this table from immuneACCESS and kept in-frame rearrangements only. Not all clones are present; in checked studies, unresolved V genes account for under half, and no reason is known for the remainder. In this sample the table shows about 2,200,000 clones, 85% to 95% of which occur a single time. The top ten clones comprise 1.5% to 2% of the sample. Sequenced input: naive CD8+ T cells from PBMCs. Interpreted using the paper, the cell subset or site label stands for: CD45RA+CCR7+. These receptors came from a man in his late teens or twenties in good health. Some clones in this sample may be carry-over from other donors' samples.

The chain carries TRBV2 and TRBJ1-1, with D tentatively TRBD1 (5 bases). The germline V gene encodes CDR1 SNHLY and CDR2 FYNNEI. The length of the CDR3 is 17 residues. Trimming took off 2 bases at V and 4 bases at J, with 20 bases between the two ends. The CDR3 nucleotides are TGTGCCAGCAGTGAAATTAGTGGGTGGGACCCAGGCACTGAAGCTTTCTTT. As protein: CASSEISGWDPGTEAFF.

This rearrangement joins TRBV19 to TRBJ2-1, with TRBD2 matching 8 bases. CDR1 LNHDA and CDR2 SQIVND come from the germline V gene (reference sequence). This CDR3 is built from 14 residues. The V and J ends lost 7 bases and 4 bases, in that order; junction bases with no gene match: 6. The CDR3 DNA sequence: TGTGCCAGTACGGCGGGAGGATTTTACAATGAGCAGTTCTTC. As protein: CASTAGGFYNEQFF.

V is TRBV6-5 and J is TRBJ1-2; TRBD1 might be the D (6 bases). The germline V gene has CDR1 MNHEY and CDR2 SVGAGI. The length of the CDR3 is 15 residues. Trimming shortened V by 8 bases and J by 2 bases, and 18 bases separated the two germline ends. The CDR3 DNA reads TGTGCCAGCGCTGCCTTACAGGGCCCCAACTATGGCTACACCTTC. This gives the protein CASAALQGPNYGYTF.

The V and J genes are TRBV4-1 and TRBJ1-1, with D possibly TRBD1 on 5 matching bases. The CDR3 length is 17 residues. In germline, CDR1 is MGHRA, CDR2 YSYEKL. V was cut by 0 bases and J by 1 base, with 15 bases left in between. The CDR3 sequence is CASSQDPTGLTNTEAFF. CDR3 DNA: TGCGCCAGCAGCCAAGACCCGACGGGACTGACGAACACTGAAGCTTTCTTT.

In this sample, this clone turned up once. The chain employs TRBV28 and TRBJ1-1; D uncertain. Germline CDR1 and CDR2: MDHEN and SYDVKM. This CDR3 comprises 14 residues. The V end lost 2 bases, the J end lost 5 bases, and 12 bases lay between the germline ends. Written as DNA, the CDR3 is TGTGCCAGCAGTTTAATCTTGAGGGCTACTGAAGCTTTCTTT. Residues: CASSLILRATEAFF.

The V gene is TRBV5-6, the J gene TRBJ2-1; D is perhaps TRBD1 or TRBD2 (5 bases each). This CDR3 is built from 14 residues. The germline V gene has CDR1 SGHDT and CDR2 YYEEEE. The V and J ends lost 0 bases and 8 bases respectively, with 12 bases between them. The CDR3 here is CASSLGLRGDEQFF. Here the CDR3 DNA reads TGTGCCAGCAGCTTGGGTCTTAGGGGAGATGAGCAGTTCTTC.

For this clone: The same CDR3 is also encoded by other DNA sequences in this sample. The chain joins TRBV13 to TRBJ2-5; D assignment may be TRBD1 or TRBD2 (5 bases each). CDR1 and CDR2 from the germline V gene are PRHDT and FYEKMQ (reference sequence). The CDR3 has 14 amino acids. V was pared by 5 bases and J by 2 bases, with 12 bases between. The CDR3, as DNA: TGTGCCAGCAGCCCGGGGACCGGACAAGAGACCCAGTACTTC. It codes for CASSPGTGQETQYF.

This clone was recorded only once. The V call is TRBV7-3, the J call TRBJ2-2; D perhaps matches TRBD2 (6 bases). Germline V gene lookup returns CDR1 SGHTA and CDR2 FQGTGA. Trimming shortened V by 3 bases and J by 0 bases, and 14 bases separated the two germline ends. The CDR3 consists of 17 residues. The CDR3 bases are TGTGCCAGCAGCTTTCCCCGGGGAGGCGCGAACACCGGGGAGCTGTTTTTT. Encoded protein: CASSFPRGGANTGELFF.